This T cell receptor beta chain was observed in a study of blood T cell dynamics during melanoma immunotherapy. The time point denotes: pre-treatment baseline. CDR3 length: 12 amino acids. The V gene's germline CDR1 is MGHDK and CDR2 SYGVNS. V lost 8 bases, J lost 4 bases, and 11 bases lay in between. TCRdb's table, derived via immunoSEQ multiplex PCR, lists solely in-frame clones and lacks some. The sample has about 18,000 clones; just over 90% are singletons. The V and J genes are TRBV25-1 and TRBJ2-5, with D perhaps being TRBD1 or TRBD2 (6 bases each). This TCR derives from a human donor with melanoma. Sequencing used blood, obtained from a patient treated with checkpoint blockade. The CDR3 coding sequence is TGTGCCAGCGGCAGGGGAGGAGAGACCCAGTACTTC. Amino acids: CASGRGGETQYF.